The 29 T cell receptor beta chains reported below all come from one sample, sequenced in a study of neoadjuvant anti-PD-1 for oral cavity cancer. Generated by immunoSEQ multiplex PCR, the TCRdb table keeps only in-frame clones and is missing some. The profile covers about 72,000 clones, with around 83% appearing a single time and less than 4% taken by the ten largest. The source was PBMCs, collected before nivolumab (anti-PD-1) treatment. These receptors came from a person aged 35 to 85 with oral cavity squamous cell carcinoma.

The chain couples TRBV30 to TRBJ2-7; 9 bases match TRBD1. V lost 5 bases and J lost 4; bases outside the gene matches: 6. The CDR3 totals 13 residues. CDR1 is GTSNPN, CDR2 SVGIG, per germline (reference sequence). The CDR3 protein is CAWGGTGTYEQYF. The CDR3 coding sequence is TGTGCCTGGGGGGGGACAGGGACTTACGAGCAGTACTTC. Full variable domain (missing parts from reference TRBV30 and TRBJ2-7): SQTIHQWPATLVQPVGSPLSLECTVEGTSNPNLYWYRQAAGRGLQLLFYSVGIGQISSEVPQNLSASRPQDRQFILSSKKLLLSDSGFYLCAWGGTGTYEQYFGPGTRLTVT.

The V call is TRBV4-1, the J call TRBJ2-1; D unresolved. This CDR3 contains 15 residues. V was pared by 3 bases and J by 4 bases, with 13 bases between. In germline, CDR1 is MGHRA, CDR2 YSYEKL. CDR3 region: CASSHGSLKYNEQFF. CDR3 nucleotides: TGCGCCAGCAGCCACGGCTCCTTGAAATACAATGAGCAGTTCTTC.

This chain links TRBV5-1 with TRBJ1-2, with TRBD1 matching over 8 bases. CDR1 is SGHRS, CDR2 YFSETQ, per germline. V gave up 4 bases and J gave up 8 bases; unmatched junction bases: 10. The CDR3 extends over 14 amino acids. The CDR3 sequence: CASSPGTGGDGYTF. The CDR3 DNA sequence: TGCGCCAGCAGCCCTGGGACAGGCGGGGACGGCTACACCTTC.

This clone is a singleton in its sample. V and J are TRBV19 and TRBJ2-2, with D possibly being TRBD1 or TRBD2 (5 bases each). CDR3 length equals 14 residues. Trimming took off 4 bases at V and 6 bases at J, with 12 bases between the two ends. Germline V gene lookup returns CDR1 LNHDA and CDR2 SQIVND (reference sequence). The CDR3: CASSRGGGPGELFF. The DNA for the CDR3 is TGTGCCAGTAGTAGAGGTGGGGGTCCCGGGGAGCTGTTTTTT.

A single count supports this clone. This chain links TRBV5-1 with TRBJ2-7; TRBD1 matches 8 bases. The germline V gene encodes CDR1 SGHRS and CDR2 YFSETQ. Unmatched junction bases numbered 5, after V lost 0 bases and J lost 3 bases. CDR3 length: 15 amino acids. CDR3 DNA: TGCGCCAGCAGCTTGGTGGCAGGGGGCTTCTACGAGCAGTACTTC. Its protein product is CASSLVAGGFYEQYF.

This chain joins TRBV10-2 and TRBJ1-1; 7 bases align to TRBD1. V dropped 7 bases and J dropped 4; count of bases not matched to a gene: 6. This CDR3 has 13 amino acids. Germline CDR1 and CDR2: WSHSY and SAAADI. As DNA, the CDR3 is TGCGCCAGCAAAGACAGGGAAGTCACTGAAGCTTTCTTT. Its translation: CASKDREVTEAFF.

In DNA form, the CDR3 reads TGTGCCAGCAGCTTGGTTAACAGGGCCCAACGGAATACGCAGTATTTT. Translation gives CASSLVNRAQRNTQYF. V is TRBV5-4 and J is TRBJ2-3, with D possibly TRBD1 on 6 matching bases. CDR3 size: 16 residues. The V and J ends lost 0 bases and 7 bases respectively, with 18 bases between them. Germline CDR1 and CDR2: SGHNT and YYREEE (reference sequence).

This chain joins TRBV25-1 and TRBJ2-1; tentatively, D is TRBD2 (6 bases). The CDR3 totals 14 residues. Germline V gene sequence: CDR1 MGHDK, CDR2 SYGVNS. Trimming took 7 bases from V and 3 from J, leaving 13 bases between them. As DNA, the CDR3 is TGTGCCAGCAAGAGGCCCGGGGGCTACAATGAGCAGTTCTTC. It codes for CASKRPGGYNEQFF.

The chain uses TRBV5-1 and TRBJ2-1; maybe TRBD2 (6 bases). Germline CDR1 SGHRS, CDR2 YFSETQ. Trimming took off 4 bases at V and 1 base at J, with 21 bases between the two ends. This CDR3 contains 18 residues. The chain's CDR3 is CASSPGRSFRGSYNEQFF. CDR3 sequence (DNA): TGCGCCAGCAGCCCCGGGAGATCCTTCCGGGGGTCCTACAATGAGCAGTTCTTC.

The chain is built from TRBV29-1 and TRBJ2-7; the match to TRBD1 covers 10 bases. The germline CDR1 and CDR2 sequences are SQVTM and ANQGSEA. This CDR3 spans 11 amino acids. The CDR3 sequence: CGGQGGGEQYF. The CDR3 DNA is TGCGGAGGACAGGGGGGCGGTGAGCAGTACTTC.

The chain has TRBV6-5 and TRBJ1-1; D unresolved. The CDR3 sequence is 13 residues long. Germline assignment: CDR1 MNHEY and CDR2 SVGAGI. V lost 1 base and J 2 bases, leaving 5 bases between the germline ends. Here the CDR3 reads CASSYWGNTEAFF. CDR3 nucleotide sequence: TGTGCCAGCAGTTACTGGGGAAACACTGAAGCTTTCTTT.

The chain uses TRBV11-2 and TRBJ2-1; no clear D gene. The V end was cut by 0 bases, the J end by 4 bases, with 7 bases between. The CDR3 has 14 residues. Germline-derived CDR1 and CDR2 are SGHAT and FQNNGV. CDR3 DNA: TGTGCCAGCAGCTTAGAGGTCGGGTACAATGAGCAGTTCTTC. Protein: CASSLEVGYNEQFF.

The V call is TRBV5-6, the J call TRBJ1-2; no definite D call. CDR1 SGHDT and CDR2 YYEEEE come from the germline V gene. V dropped 0 bases and J dropped 8 bases, with 11 bases sitting between them. This CDR3 comprises 13 residues. Here the CDR3 reads CASSLASLGGYTF. The CDR3 DNA reads as TGTGCCAGCAGCTTGGCGTCCCTCGGGGGCTACACCTTC.

This clone was observed a few times. This sequence joins TRBV5-8 and TRBJ1-1; D is unresolved. CDR1 and CDR2 from the germline V gene are SGHTS and YDEGEE. This CDR3 has 13 residues. Between the trimmed V and J ends, which lost 1 base and 3 bases, there was a span of 7 bases. CDR3 sequence: CASSLRWDTEAFF. The CDR3 nucleotides are TGTGCCAGCAGCTTGAGGTGGGACACTGAAGCTTTCTTT.

This chain joins TRBV29-1 and TRBJ2-5; 8 bases agree with TRBD2. The CDR3 is 14 amino acids. CDR1 is SQVTM and CDR2 is ANQGSEA in the germline V gene. The junction had 13 bases not matched to a gene; V was cut back by 8 bases and J by 5 bases. This chain's CDR3 is CSSRKGSGKETQYF. In nucleotides, the CDR3 is TGCAGCTCCCGGAAAGGTAGCGGGAAGGAGACCCAGTACTTC.

For the CDR3, the DNA is TGTGCCAGCAGCTTGCTAGCGGGAGTTAGCCTAAATGAGCAGTTCTTC. Amino acid sequence: CASSLLAGVSLNEQFF. The genes are TRBV7-9 and TRBJ2-1, with 10 nucleotides matching TRBD2. The CDR3 is 16 residues long. Germline V gives CDR1 SEHNR, CDR2 FQNEAQ (reference sequence). V was clipped by 3 bases and J by 7 bases; unmatched bases: 9.

This rearrangement joins TRBV29-1 to TRBJ1-2; no definite D call. Between the trimmed V and J ends, which lost 4 bases and 7 bases, there was a span of 16 bases. The CDR3 is made up of 13 amino acids. Germline V CDR1 and CDR2: SQVTM, ANQGSEA. The CDR3 bases are TGCAGCGTTGCCGGCAGAAGCGTCTCTGGCTACACCTTC. It encodes CSVAGRSVSGYTF.

The chain carries TRBV7-2 and TRBJ1-2; D gene ambiguous. The CDR3 is made up of 15 amino acids. Germline V gene sequence: CDR1 SGHTA, CDR2 FQGNSA. Trimming shortened V by 4 bases and J by 6 bases, and 18 bases separated the two germline ends. The CDR3 sequence is CASSSLEGGRDGYTF. The CDR3 DNA reads as TGTGCCAGCAGCTCACTTGAGGGAGGGAGAGATGGCTACACCTTC.

This chain uses TRBV13 with TRBJ1-6, with D unclear. This CDR3 is 14 amino acids long. Germline CDR1 is PRHDT and CDR2 is FYEKMQ (reference sequence). V dropped 5 bases and J dropped 10 bases, with 15 bases sitting between them. CDR3 in DNA: TGTGCCAGCAGCAATCAGGCCGACTACTCACCCCTCCACTTT. Protein: CASSNQADYSPLHF.

The CDR3 loop reads CATRDFHTGELFF. CDR3 sequence (DNA): TGTGCCACCAGGGACTTTCACACCGGGGAGCTGTTTTTT. This chain joins TRBV6-5 and TRBJ2-2; possible D gene TRBD2, 6 bases. Looked up from germline, CDR1 is MNHEY and CDR2 is SVGAGI. This CDR3 has 13 amino acids. V lost 10 bases, J lost 3 bases, and 12 bases lay in between.

Remarks on this clone: Other DNA sequences in the same sample also yield this CDR3. The chain has TRBV9 and TRBJ1-1; 7 bases match TRBD1. Germline loops: CDR1 SGDLS, CDR2 YYNGEE. Trimming at V came to 0 bases and at J to 1 base, leaving 0 bases not matched to a gene. The length of the CDR3 is 14 residues. The CDR3 nucleotides read TGTGCCAGCAGCGTAGGACAGGGGAACACTGAAGCTTTCTTT. Protein product: CASSVGQGNTEAFF.

V gene TRBV6-6 combines with J gene TRBJ2-7; a weak D match, TRBD1 (6 bases). The CDR3 sequence is 15 residues long. V lost 7 bases, J lost 6 bases, and 22 bases lay in between. Germline lookup yields CDR1 MNHNY and CDR2 SVGAGI (reference sequence). The CDR3 nucleotides read TGTGCCAGCAATCAAGCGGCCAGGGGTGGTAGCGAGCAGTACTTC. The encoded protein is CASNQAARGGSEQYF.

V is TRBV11-2 and J is TRBJ2-3, with no clear D. This CDR3 region has 15 residues. Trimming took off 2 bases at V and 1 base at J, with 10 bases between the two ends. Germline loops: CDR1 SGHAT, CDR2 FQNNGV. This chain's CDR3 is CASSLMDPGTDTQYF. The CDR3 region has the DNA TGTGCCAGCAGCTTAATGGACCCCGGCACAGATACGCAGTATTTT.

J is TRBJ1-2 and V is TRBV18; D gene ambiguous. V shed 1 base and J shed 4 bases, with 19 bases lying between them. Per the germline V gene, CDR1 is KGHSH and CDR2 is LQKENI. This CDR3 is built from 17 residues. CDR3 sequence reads: CASSPLFVRARLYGYTF. The CDR3, as DNA: TGTGCCAGCTCACCACTCTTTGTGCGGGCCCGGCTCTATGGCTACACCTTC.

The chain uses TRBV6-1 and TRBJ2-7; no clear D. Germline CDR1 reads MNHNS; CDR2 reads SASEGT. The CDR3 is made up of 12 amino acids. Trimming removed 4 bases at V and 4 bases at J, with 8 bases between. Written as DNA, the CDR3 is TGTGCCAGCAGTGGACAAAAATACGAGCAGTACTTC. Translation gives CASSGQKYEQYF.

The V and J genes are TRBV6-5 and TRBJ2-1; D remains ambiguous. In germline, CDR1 is MNHEY, CDR2 SVGAGI. This CDR3 spans 14 amino acids. Trimming cost V 2 bases and J 5 bases, with 10 bases left between them. Here the CDR3 reads CASSYNYNNNEQFF. Written as DNA, the CDR3 is TGTGCCAGCAGTTACAATTACAACAACAATGAGCAGTTCTTC.

The chain couples TRBV25-1 to TRBJ2-2; D is possibly TRBD1 or TRBD2 (5 bases each). The CDR3 is 15 residues long. V was cut by 5 bases and J by 2 bases, with 12 bases left in between. CDR1 and CDR2 from the germline V gene are MGHDK and SYGVNS. CDR3 loop: CASSRGALNTGELFF. For the CDR3, the DNA is TGTGCCAGCAGTCGGGGCGCGTTAAACACCGGGGAGCTGTTTTTT.

This rearrangement joins TRBV9 to TRBJ1-6, with 8 bases lining up with TRBD1. Unmatched junction bases numbered 6, after V lost 3 bases and J lost 7 bases. The germline CDR1 and CDR2 sequences are SGDLS and YYNGEE. CDR3 length equals 15 residues. CDR3: CASSATGETNSPLHF. CDR3 sequence (DNA): TGTGCCAGCAGCGCGACAGGGGAGACAAATTCACCCCTCCACTTT.

The chain combines TRBV5-1 with TRBJ2-1, with 7 nucleotides matching TRBD1. The germline V gene has CDR1 SGHRS and CDR2 YFSETQ. The V and J ends lost 2 bases and 8 bases, in that order; junction bases with no gene match: 16. The CDR3 loop spans 17 amino acids. CDR3 in DNA: TGCGCCAGCAGCTTAAACACAGGGGCAAGGTTTAGAGATGAGCAGTTCTTC. This codes for CASSLNTGARFRDEQFF.